The 27 T cell receptor beta chains given below trace back to one sample, sequenced in a study of T cell responses to AZD1222 COVID-19 vaccine. Using immunoSEQ multiplex PCR, the repertoire was profiled, and TCRdb retains in-frame clones only, with some absent. Here the sample spans about 160,000 clones, 90% to 95% being singletons. This material consisted of peripheral blood, taken on day 0 of AZD1222 vaccination. The receptors shown here come from an adult in good health.

V gene TRBV2 combines with J gene TRBJ1-1; 7 bases are shared with TRBD1. V trimming: 7 bases; J trimming: 3 bases; junction bases outside the gene matches: 8. CDR3 length equals 14 residues. Germline loops: CDR1 SNHLY, CDR2 FYNNEI. Here the CDR3 DNA reads TGTGCCAGCACTCAGACGACAGGGTACACTGAAGCTTTCTTT. Translated: CASTQTTGYTEAFF.

This chain links TRBV10-2 with TRBJ1-5; D gene unclear. V gave up 6 bases and J gave up 0 bases, with 6 bases separating them. This CDR3 has 13 amino acids. Germline V CDR1 and CDR2: WSHSY, SAAADI. The CDR3 DNA reads TGCGCCAGCAGCCGACATAGCAATCAGCCCCAGCATTTT. This sequence encodes CASSRHSNQPQHF.

The chain employs TRBV19 and TRBJ1-5; D is uncertain. The CDR3 runs to 13 residues. Germline-derived CDR1 and CDR2 are LNHDA and SQIVND (reference sequence). The V end was cut by 1 base, the J end by 3 bases, with 4 bases between. The DNA for the CDR3 is TGTGCCAGTAGTATAGTCCCCAATCAGCCCCAGCATTTT. Its translation is CASSIVPNQPQHF.

J is TRBJ2-2 and V is TRBV18, with D tentatively TRBD2 (7 bases). Trimming stripped 3 bases from V and 0 bases from J, with 11 bases between. The germline gives CDR1 KGHSH, CDR2 LQKENI. CDR3 length equals 16 residues. The CDR3 DNA follows: TGTGCCAGCTCACCTTCGGGGGGCACGAACACCGGGGAGCTGTTTTTT. Translated, it gives CASSPSGGTNTGELFF. The full variable domain, in which reference TRBV18 and TRBJ2-2 provide the parts outside the CDR3, is NAGVMQNPRHLVRRRGQEARLRCSPMKGHSHVYWYRQLPEEGLKFMVYLQKENIIDESGMPKERFSAEFPKEGPSILRIQQVVRGDSAAYFCASSPSGGTNTGELFFGEGSRLTVL.

CDR3 protein: CASSIDPLGPLSEQFF. The CDR3 DNA reads as TGTGCCAGTAGTATAGACCCGTTGGGGCCGCTTTCTGAGCAGTTCTTC. The chain employs TRBV19 and TRBJ2-1, with D tentatively TRBD1 (5 bases). The CDR3 has 16 amino acids. Per germline, CDR1 LNHDA and CDR2 SQIVND (reference sequence). V was trimmed by 0 bases and J by 9 bases, leaving 18 bases between them.

The gene calls are TRBV4-3 and TRBJ2-1, with 11 positions matching TRBD2. With 0 bases clipped from V and 12 bases from J, the junction kept 10 bases outside the gene matches. Per the germline V gene, CDR1 is LGHNA and CDR2 is YSLEER. This CDR3 region has 16 residues. For the CDR3, the DNA is TGCGCCAGCAGCCAAGAGTACGGGGCTAGCGGGGGGACGCAGTTCTTC. It yields the protein CASSQEYGASGGTQFF.

V and J are TRBV23-1 and TRBJ1-6; no reliable D call. TRBV23-1 is given ORF status, its function remaining uncertain. The CDR3 covers 17 residues. The V end was cut by 1 base, the J end by 5 bases, with 15 bases between. The CDR3 is CASSQFRQWPNNSPLHF. CDR3 coding DNA: TGCGCCAGCAGTCAATTCCGACAATGGCCGAATAATTCACCCCTCCACTTT.

The chain is built from TRBV21-1 and TRBJ2-5; no check of the table's D call, TRBD1, against the DNA was made. TRBV21-1 is listed as a pseudogene. The CDR3 consists of 19 residues. The CDR3 reads CASSKNGLLDRKNQETQYF. As DNA, the CDR3 is TGTGCCAGCAGCAAAAACGGCCTCCTAGACAGGAAAAACCAAGAGACCCAGTACTTC.

J is TRBJ2-2 and V is TRBV5-8; the match to TRBD1 covers 7 bases. The V gene end was trimmed by 7 bases and the J gene end by 0 bases; junction bases not matched to a gene: 6. The CDR3 has 15 residues. Germline-derived CDR1 and CDR2 are SGHTS and YDEGEE. CDR3 loop: CASQPQGANTGELFF. DNA of the CDR3: TGTGCCAGCCAGCCCCAGGGGGCGAACACCGGGGAGCTGTTTTTT.

The chain recombines TRBV28 with TRBJ2-2, with D perhaps matching TRBD2 (5 bases). The CDR3 is 13 amino acids. CDR1 MDHEN and CDR2 SYDVKM come from the germline V gene. Trimming removed 3 bases at V and 6 bases at J, with 8 bases between. The CDR3 DNA sequence: TGTGCCAGCAGTTTTCGGGGTGCCGGGGAGCTGTTTTTT. Translating gives CASSFRGAGELFF.

This chain joins TRBV18 and TRBJ1-2, with 7 bases matching TRBD1. This CDR3 has 14 residues. V trimming: 4 bases; J trimming: 2 bases; junction bases outside the gene matches: 4. Germline assignment: CDR1 KGHSH and CDR2 LQKENI. The CDR3 sequence: CASSLRQGNYGYTF. The CDR3 coding sequence is TGTGCCAGCTCACTAAGACAGGGAAACTATGGCTACACCTTC.

The chain joins TRBV24-1 to TRBJ1-1; D remains unclear. Germline lookup yields CDR1 KGHDR and CDR2 SFDVKD. V was clipped by 1 base and J by 1 base, with 21 bases between them. The CDR3 totals 19 residues. CDR3 region: CATSDFRAGVRVGNTEAFF. The CDR3 bases are TGTGCCACCAGTGATTTTCGGGCTGGGGTAAGGGTCGGGAACACTGAAGCTTTCTTT.

V is TRBV7-9 and J is TRBJ1-6; D is unclear. The length of the CDR3 is 17 residues. Looked up from germline, CDR1 is SEHNR and CDR2 is FQNEAQ (reference sequence). V was shortened by 5 bases and J by 0 bases, with 14 bases between the two germline ends. The CDR3 reads CASSPSSRSSYNSPLHF. The CDR3 DNA reads TGTGCCAGCAGCCCCAGCAGCCGAAGCTCCTATAATTCACCCCTCCACTTT. The full variable domain, its missing parts supplied by reference TRBV7-9 and TRBJ1-6, is DTGVSQNPRHKITKRGQNVTFRCDPISEHNRLYWYRQTLGQGPEFLTYFQNEAQLEKSRLLSDRFSAERPKGSFSTLEIQRTEQGDSAMYLCASSPSSRSSYNSPLHFGNGTRLTVT.

Only one count was recorded for this clone. V gene TRBV12-3 or TRBV12-4 combines with J gene TRBJ1-5; D ambiguous. This CDR3 is 12 amino acids long. V was shortened by 1 base and J by 5 bases, with 3 bases between the two germline ends. CDR3: CASSLGDQPQHF. The CDR3 DNA reads TGTGCCAGCAGTTTAGGGGATCAGCCCCAGCATTTT.

V is TRBV7-8 and J is TRBJ2-7; 10 positions agree with TRBD1. The V and J ends lost 2 bases and 3 bases, in that order; junction bases with no gene match: 10. CDR1 SGHVS and CDR2 FQNEAQ come from the germline V gene. This CDR3 contains 17 residues. The CDR3 DNA is TGTGCCAGCAGCTTAAGTCGGACAGGGGGTCATGTCTACGAGCAGTACTTC. This gives the protein CASSLSRTGGHVYEQYF. Full variable domain (rest looked up from reference TRBV7-8 and TRBJ2-7): GAGVSQSPRYKVAKRGQDVALRCDPISGHVSLFWYQQALGQGPEFLTYFQNEAQLDKSGLPSDRFFAERPEGSVSTLKIQRTQQEDSAVYLCASSLSRTGGHVYEQYFGPGTRLTVT.

V usage is TRBV5-1 and J usage is TRBJ1-4, with TRBD1 matching 7 bases. This CDR3 is 14 amino acids long. Looked up from germline, CDR1 is SGHRS and CDR2 is YFSETQ. V shed 4 bases and J 5 bases; nucleotides not matched to a gene: 5. CDR3 in amino acids: CASSQGQRNEKLFF. The CDR3 coding sequence is TGCGCCAGCAGCCAGGGACAGAGAAATGAAAAACTGTTTTTT.

The rearrangement uses TRBV9 and TRBJ2-1; TRBD2 aligns across 10 bases. Losses at the gene ends were 0 bases for V and 9 bases for J; bases not matched to a gene: 9. This CDR3 region has 16 residues. CDR1 is SGDLS and CDR2 is YYNGEE in the germline V gene. CDR3 DNA sequence: TGTGCCAGCAGCGTAGGTGGAGCGGGGGGGCTCGGTGAGCAGTTCTTC. Translating gives CASSVGGAGGLGEQFF.

The V gene is TRBV18, the J gene TRBJ1-3; D is possibly TRBD1 (5 bases). Germline assignment: CDR1 KGHSH and CDR2 LQKENI. Deletions cut 3 bases from V and 2 bases from J, with 11 bases between. The CDR3 is made up of 15 amino acids. The CDR3 DNA reads TGTGCCAGCTCACCGGGAAGGGGTCCTGGAAACACCATATATTTT. This encodes CASSPGRGPGNTIYF. The full variable domain, its missing parts supplied by reference TRBV18 and TRBJ1-3, is NAGVMQNPRHLVRRRGQEARLRCSPMKGHSHVYWYRQLPEEGLKFMVYLQKENIIDESGMPKERFSAEFPKEGPSILRIQQVVRGDSAAYFCASSPGRGPGNTIYFGEGSWLTVV.

This rearrangement joins TRBV13 to TRBJ2-7, with 8 bases that match TRBD1. Germline loops: CDR1 PRHDT, CDR2 FYEKMQ (reference sequence). CDR3 length: 15 amino acids. V lost 2 bases to trimming and J lost 5 bases; unmatched junction nucleotides: 8. CDR3 coding DNA: TGTGCCAGCAGCTTAAGGGCAGGGGGCTTGGACGAGCAGTACTTC. Translating it yields CASSLRAGGLDEQYF.

V and J are TRBV7-2 and TRBJ2-7; 8 positions agree with TRBD1. V was clipped by 5 bases and J by 3 bases; unmatched bases: 0. The CDR3 runs to 12 residues. The V gene's germline CDR1 is SGHTA and CDR2 FQGNSA. CDR3 nucleotide sequence: TGTGCCAGCAGCGGACAGGGCTACGAGCAGTACTTC. As protein: CASSGQGYEQYF.

The CDR3 DNA reads TGTGCCAGTAGTACCCGGGCCCTGGTCCTTGCGAACTATGGCTACACCTTC. Encoded protein: CASSTRALVLANYGYTF. This chain uses TRBV19 with TRBJ1-2; D call uncertain. V was clipped by 4 bases and J by 2 bases, with 20 bases between them. The CDR3 is 17 residues long. CDR1 is LNHDA, CDR2 SQIVND, per germline (reference sequence). The variable domain in full, completed from reference TRBV19 and TRBJ1-2, reads DGGITQSPKYLFRKEGQNVTLSCEQNLNHDAMYWYRQDPGQGLRLIYYSQIVNDFQKGDIAEGYSVSREKKESFPLTVTSAQKNPTAFYLCASSTRALVLANYGYTFGSGTRLTVV.

This clone was recorded only once. The V call is TRBV10-3, the J call TRBJ1-1; D is possibly TRBD1 (6 bases). The CDR3 contains 14 residues. With 4 bases removed from V and 8 bases from J, the gap between germline ends came to 17 bases. Germline CDR1 ENHRY, CDR2 SYGVKD. CDR3 nucleotide sequence: TGTGCCATCAGTGGTGGGTCCGGAGACAGGGAAGCTTTCTTT. Translating it yields CAISGGSGDREAFF.

This clone has a single count. V usage is TRBV5-4 and J usage is TRBJ2-4; D gene uncertain. V was shortened by 7 bases and J by 7 bases, with 15 bases between the two germline ends. Germline V gives CDR1 SGHNT, CDR2 YYREEE (reference sequence). CDR3 length: 13 amino acids. CDR3 in DNA: TGTGCCAGCTCCTGGGATTCTGAGAACATTCAGTACTTC. Its translation: CASSWDSENIQYF.

The rearrangement joins TRBV18 to TRBJ1-4; D possibly corresponds to TRBD1 (5 bases). Germline assignment: CDR1 KGHSH and CDR2 LQKENI. The CDR3 totals 15 residues. With 2 bases removed from V and 4 bases from J, the gap between germline ends came to 11 bases. The chain's CDR3 is CASSPNPGLNEKLFF. CDR3 coding DNA: TGTGCCAGCTCACCAAACCCAGGGCTTAATGAAAAACTGTTTTTT.

The V call is TRBV3-1 (or the pseudogene TRBV3-2), the J call TRBJ1-4, with D tentatively TRBD1 (6 bases). Germline CDR1 LGHDT, CDR2 YNNKEL (reference sequence). The CDR3 sequence is 16 residues long. With 3 bases removed from V and 6 bases from J, the gap between germline ends came to 17 bases. CDR3 loop: CASSHISTGWDEKLFF. DNA for the CDR3: TGTGCCAGCAGCCATATATCTACAGGGTGGGATGAAAAACTGTTTTTT.

This clone was counted a few times. V and J are TRBV19 and TRBJ2-7; the match to TRBD1 covers 8 bases. The CDR3 covers 15 residues. The germline CDR1 and CDR2 sequences are LNHDA and SQIVND (reference sequence). Trimming took 6 bases from V and 1 from J; bases not matched to a gene: 8. CDR3 DNA sequence: TGTGCCAGTAGCTTAGGACAGGGTGGTTCCTACGAGCAGTACTTC. Translating gives CASSLGQGGSYEQYF.

V and J are TRBV30 and TRBJ1-3; 8 bases match TRBD1. Germline V gives CDR1 GTSNPN, CDR2 SVGIG (reference sequence). Trimming cost V 8 bases and J 0 bases; bases outside gene matches: 6. The CDR3 is 14 amino acids. The CDR3 sequence: CASDRGPSGNTIYF. The CDR3 bases are TGTGCCAGTGACAGGGGCCCCTCTGGAAACACCATATATTTT.